The 9 T cell receptor beta chains below come from one sample, sequenced in a study of lymphopenia after photon versus proton radiotherapy. Sequencing was performed with immunoSEQ multiplex PCR; in TCRdb, only in-frame clones are kept and a portion is missing. The sample contains tens of thousands of clones, more than 75% of which appear only once. Sequenced here: peripheral blood, sampled from a patient treated with proton-based radiotherapy. The receptors derive from a man at least 80 years old with esophageal cancer.

The chain carries TRBV28 and TRBJ1-5, with a tentative D call TRBD1 (5 bases). This CDR3 has 12 amino acids. Germline CDR1 and CDR2: MDHEN and SYDVKM. The V end was cut by 5 bases, the J end by 6 bases, with 8 bases between. In nucleotides, the CDR3 is TGTGCCAGCAGTATCGGGGGTCAGCCCCAGCATTTT. As protein: CASSIGGQPQHF. The full variable domain, completed using reference TRBV28 and TRBJ1-5, is DVKVTQSSRYLVKRTGEKVFLECVQDMDHENMFWYRQDPGLGLRLIYFSYDVKMKEKGDIPEGYSVSREKKERFSLILESASTNQTSMYLCASSIGGQPQHFGDGTRLSIL.

This rearrangement joins TRBV5-4 to TRBJ2-2; no reliable D call. CDR1 is SGHNT and CDR2 is YYREEE in the germline V gene (reference sequence). The CDR3 is 14 amino acids. V shed 4 bases and J shed 5 bases, with 12 bases lying between them. DNA of the CDR3: TGTGCCAGCAGCCGAGTAGGTGGTACCGGGGAGCTGTTTTTT. Amino acids: CASSRVGGTGELFF.

The chain links TRBV4-3 to TRBJ1-3; D gene uncertain. Looked up from germline, CDR1 is LGHNA and CDR2 is YSLEER. Trimming took off 0 bases at V and 4 bases at J, with 4 bases between the two ends. The CDR3 totals 13 residues. As DNA, the CDR3 is TGCGCCAGCAGCCAAGAATCCGGAAACACCATATATTTT. It yields the protein CASSQESGNTIYF.

The CDR3 bases are TGTGCCAGCAGCCAAGGTTCTTCCGGGGCTCTGAACACTGAAGCTTTCTTT. Its translation: CASSQGSSGALNTEAFF. This chain uses TRBV4-2 with TRBJ1-1, with TRBD1 as a possible D gene (5 bases). The CDR3 is 17 residues long. Germline V gene lookup returns CDR1 LGHNA and CDR2 YNFKEQ. V dropped 1 base and J dropped 0 bases, with 15 bases sitting between them.

This chain uses TRBV7-2 with TRBJ1-3; the D gene is possibly TRBD1 (6 bases). The CDR3 is 16 residues long. V lost 0 bases and J lost 0, with 9 bases in between. The germline gives CDR1 SGHTA, CDR2 FQGNSA. This chain's CDR3 is CASSLAGRGSGNTIYF. The CDR3 coding sequence is TGTGCCAGCAGCTTAGCGGGCAGGGGCTCTGGAAACACCATATATTTT. Based on the CDR3 plus reference TRBV7-2 and TRBJ1-3, the full variable domain is GAGVSQSPSNKVTEKGKDVELRCDPISGHTALYWYRQSLGQGLEFLIYFQGNSAPDKSGLPSDRFSAERTGGSVSTLTIQRTQQEDSAVYLCASSLAGRGSGNTIYFGEGSWLTVV.

The rearrangement uses TRBV29-1 and TRBJ2-3; maybe TRBD2 (6 bases). The V and J ends lost 7 bases and 1 base respectively, with 9 bases between them. The CDR3 is made up of 12 amino acids. Germline CDR1 and CDR2: SQVTM and ANQGSEA. CDR3 coding DNA: TGCAGCGAATCTAGCGGCACAGATACGCAGTATTTT. This codes for CSESSGTDTQYF.

The chain is built from TRBV12-5 and TRBJ1-5, with TRBD1 matching over 10 bases. The V gene's germline CDR1 is LGHNT and CDR2 FRNRAP. The ends lost 1 base at V and 3 bases at J; junction bases unmatched: 9. This CDR3 comprises 18 residues. The CDR3: CASGLGQGAYSFNQPQHF. DNA of the CDR3: TGTGCTAGTGGTTTGGGACAGGGGGCTTATTCTTTCAATCAGCCCCAGCATTTT.

This rearrangement joins TRBV4-1 to TRBJ2-6, with D possibly called TRBD1 or TRBD2 (6 bases each). The germline V gene has CDR1 MGHRA and CDR2 YSYEKL. V was cut by 4 bases and J by 1 base, with 23 bases left in between. The CDR3 is 20 amino acids. CDR3 nucleotides: TGCGCCAGCAGCCGCTTCAGTAGGGGGGATTTTGGTTCTGGGGCCAACGTCCTGACTTTC. This gives the protein CASSRFSRGDFGSGANVLTF.

V gene TRBV11-3 combines with J gene TRBJ2-3; D is undetermined. CDR1 and CDR2 (germline): SGHNT, YENEEA. The CDR3 is made up of 14 amino acids. Trimming took 5 bases from V and 2 from J, leaving 11 bases between them. CDR3 amino acids: CASSPGGDTDTQYF. CDR3 sequence (DNA): TGTGCCAGCAGCCCTGGTGGGGACACAGATACGCAGTATTTT.